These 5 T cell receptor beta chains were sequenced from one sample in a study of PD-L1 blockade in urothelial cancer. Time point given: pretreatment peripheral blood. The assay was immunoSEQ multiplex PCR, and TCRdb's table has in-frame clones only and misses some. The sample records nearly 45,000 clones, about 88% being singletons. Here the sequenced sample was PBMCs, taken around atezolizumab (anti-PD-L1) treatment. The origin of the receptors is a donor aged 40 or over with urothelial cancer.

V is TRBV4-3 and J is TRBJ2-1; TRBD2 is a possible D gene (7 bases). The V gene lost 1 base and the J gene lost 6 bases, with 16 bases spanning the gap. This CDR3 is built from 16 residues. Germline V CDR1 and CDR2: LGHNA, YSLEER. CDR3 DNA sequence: TGCGCCAGCAGCCAAGCGACGGGCGGGGGCCCCAATGAGCAGTTCTTC. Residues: CASSQATGGGPNEQFF.

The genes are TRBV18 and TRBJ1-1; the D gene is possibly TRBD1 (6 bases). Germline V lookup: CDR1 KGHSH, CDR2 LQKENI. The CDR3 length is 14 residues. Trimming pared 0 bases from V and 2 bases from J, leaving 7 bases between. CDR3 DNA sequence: TGTGCCAGCTCACCACCAGGGGGAAACACTGAAGCTTTCTTT. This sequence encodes CASSPPGGNTEAFF.

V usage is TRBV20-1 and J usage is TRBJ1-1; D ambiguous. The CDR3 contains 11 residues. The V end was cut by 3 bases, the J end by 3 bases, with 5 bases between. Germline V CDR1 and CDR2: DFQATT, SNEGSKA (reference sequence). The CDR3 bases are TGCAGTGCTAGCGCGTACACTGAAGCTTTCTTT. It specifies CSASAYTEAFF.

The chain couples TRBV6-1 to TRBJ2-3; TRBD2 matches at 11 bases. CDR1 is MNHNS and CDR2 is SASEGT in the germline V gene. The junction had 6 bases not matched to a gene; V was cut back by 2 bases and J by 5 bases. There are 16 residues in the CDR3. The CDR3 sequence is CASSELVAGGVDTQYF. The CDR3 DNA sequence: TGTGCCAGCAGTGAACTCGTAGCGGGAGGGGTAGATACGCAGTATTTT.

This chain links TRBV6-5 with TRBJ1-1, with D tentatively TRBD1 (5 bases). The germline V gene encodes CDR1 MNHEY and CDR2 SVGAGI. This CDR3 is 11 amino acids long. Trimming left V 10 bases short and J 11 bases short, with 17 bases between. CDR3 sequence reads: CATSQGLWAFF. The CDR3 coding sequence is TGTGCCACCTCGCAGGGCCTTTGGGCTTTCTTT.